The next 9 T cell receptor beta chains were all read from a single sample in a study of T cell clones after liver transplantation. Measured with immunoSEQ multiplex PCR; TCRdb has only the in-frame clones, and not every one. The data show about 33,000 clones, approximately 96% seen once. The specimen was CD8+ T cells from blood, collected 12 months after liver transplant. Receptors originate from a human patient who received a liver transplant. Some T cells here may be from the graft donor.

V is TRBV2 and J is TRBJ2-2; tentative D call: TRBD2 (6 bases). CDR1 SNHLY and CDR2 FYNNEI come from the germline V gene. The CDR3 is 12 residues long. V gave up 8 bases and J gave up 6 bases, with 10 bases separating them. The CDR3 region has the DNA TGTGCCAGCTGGGGGGTTTCCGGGGAGCTGTTTTTT. Protein sequence: CASWGVSGELFF.

The chain has TRBV29-1 and TRBJ2-7; 9 nucleotides agree with TRBD2. The CDR3 loop spans 15 amino acids. Germline CDR1 and CDR2: SQVTM and ANQGSEA. J gave up 0 bases and V 3 bases, and 6 bases lay outside the gene matches. CDR3 sequence (DNA): TGCAGCGTTGAGGGCGGGAGGGCACCCTCCTACGAGCAGTACTTC. This gives the protein CSVEGGRAPSYEQYF.

The chain combines TRBV27 with TRBJ2-3; D gene ambiguous. The germline CDR1 and CDR2 sequences are MNHEY and SMNVEV (reference sequence). The CDR3 has 12 amino acids. Trimming took 0 bases from V and 4 from J, leaving 2 bases between them. DNA of the CDR3: TGTGCCAGCAGTTTATCGCCAGATACGCAGTATTTT. It specifies CASSLSPDTQYF.

This sequence joins TRBV25-1 and TRBJ1-2; perhaps TRBD1 as D (5 bases). The germline CDR1 and CDR2 sequences are MGHDK and SYGVNS. Trimming took 9 bases from V and 9 from J, leaving 20 bases between them. The CDR3 has 13 residues. Here the CDR3 reads CARGIPGRRSYTF. In DNA, the CDR3 is TGTGCCAGAGGAATTCCAGGGCGCAGGAGCTACACCTTC.

This sequence joins TRBV27 and TRBJ2-7; unclear D gene. The ends were cut back, 4 bases at V and 3 bases at J, with 4 bases in the middle. Germline lookup yields CDR1 MNHEY and CDR2 SMNVEV (reference sequence). The CDR3 has 11 residues. The CDR3 loop is CASSSFYEQYF. The CDR3 nucleotides are TGTGCCAGCAGTTCGTTCTACGAGCAGTACTTC.

The CDR3 bases are TGTGCCAGCAGCTCGCGAGAGGGGGAAGTGTACGAGCAGTACTTC. Translation: CASSSREGEVYEQYF. The V gene is TRBV4-2, the J gene TRBJ2-7, with a tentative D call TRBD1 (6 bases). The CDR3 totals 15 residues. The germline V gene encodes CDR1 LGHNA and CDR2 YNFKEQ. The germline V and J ends were trimmed by 5 bases and 4 bases, with 18 bases remaining between them.

The rearrangement joins TRBV9 to TRBJ2-3, with D unclear. The germline V and J ends were trimmed by 0 bases and 3 bases, with 11 bases remaining between them. Germline V gene lookup returns CDR1 SGDLS and CDR2 YYNGEE. This CDR3 spans 15 amino acids. The DNA for the CDR3 is TGTGCCAGCAGCGTAGATGGATCAAGGACAGATACGCAGTATTTT. It is translated as CASSVDGSRTDTQYF.

The chain joins TRBV2 to TRBJ2-2, with 8 bases fitting TRBD2. Germline CDR1 is SNHLY and CDR2 is FYNNEI. CDR3 length: 16 residues. The V segment lost 2 bases and the J segment 5 bases; nucleotides outside the gene matches: 7. In DNA, the CDR3 is TGTGCCAGCAGTGAACGGGGGGGCGCCCGTACCGGGGAGCTGTTTTTT. It encodes CASSERGGARTGELFF.

The J gene is TRBJ2-7, the V gene TRBV7-8, with D unclear. The CDR3 totals 11 residues. V was trimmed by 1 base and J by 5 bases, leaving 3 bases between them. Germline V gene data show CDR1 as SGHVS and CDR2 as FQNEAQ. As DNA, the CDR3 is TGTGCCAGCAGCTTAGGGGACGAGCAGTACTTC. Translation: CASSLGDEQYF.